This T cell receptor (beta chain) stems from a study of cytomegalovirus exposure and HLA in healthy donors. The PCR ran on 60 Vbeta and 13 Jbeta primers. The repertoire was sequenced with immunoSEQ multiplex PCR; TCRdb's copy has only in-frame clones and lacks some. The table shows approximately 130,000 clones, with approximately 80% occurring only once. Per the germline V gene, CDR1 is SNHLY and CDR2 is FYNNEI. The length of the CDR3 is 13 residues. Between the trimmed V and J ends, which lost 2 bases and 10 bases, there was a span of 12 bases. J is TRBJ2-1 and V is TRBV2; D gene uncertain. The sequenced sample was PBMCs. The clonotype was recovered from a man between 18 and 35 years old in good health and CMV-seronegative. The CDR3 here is CASSEIPTWEQFF. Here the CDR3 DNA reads TGTGCCAGCAGTGAAATCCCCACTTGGGAGCAGTTCTTC.